The rows below give T cell receptor beta chains drawn from one sample of a study of regulatory T cells in long-lasting Graves disease. Via MiXCR, TCRdb re-called the multiplex PCR reads, giving one row per CDR3 protein. This sample has roughly 420,000 distinct CDR3 sequences, with less than 20% found just once. This same sample was also taken into another study, of T cells in Graves' hyperthyroidism and ophthalmopathy.

Sequenced material: peripheral blood mononuclear cells (PBMCs), taken at new diagnosis, from a patient treated with antithyroid drugs. Source of these receptors: a young woman with Graves disease. Each CDR3 is given with its conserved first and last residue. The D gene is left open where the match is weak. Clone size is given for some rows only: seen once, a few or many times, or a class if the clone is expanded.

abundance,d_gene,v_gene,j_gene,CDR3aa,CDR3nt
.,.,TRBV18,TRBJ1-2,CASSPEGSGYGYTF,TGTGCCAGCTCACCAGAGGGGAGCGGCTATGGCTACACCTTC
few,TRBD1,TRBV5-1,TRBJ2-2,CASSLTPTGGANTGELFF,TGCGCCAGCAGCTTGACCCCCACAGGGGGAGCGAACACCGGGGAGCTGTTTTTT
few,TRBD1,TRBV3-1,TRBJ2-3,CASSQTGTGYLDTQYF,TGTGCCAGCAGCCAAACCGGGACAGGGTATTTGGATACGCAGTATTTT
many,TRBD2,TRBV16,TRBJ2-5,CASSQYGTSSETQYF,TGTGCCAGCAGCCAATACGGGACTAGCTCCGAGACCCAGTACTTC
many,.,TRBV11-2,TRBJ2-1,CASSLAGGPEQFF,TGTGCCAGCAGCTTAGCCGGGGGGCCTGAGCAGTTCTTC
many,TRBD2,TRBV7-2,TRBJ2-2,CASSTPRLAGVAGELFF,TGTGCCAGCAGCACACCCAGACTAGCGGGGGTAGCCGGGGAGCTGTTTTTT
.,TRBD2,TRBV13,TRBJ2-1,CASSPFAASGFYNEQFF,TGTGCCAGCAGCCCGTTTGCGGCTAGCGGATTCTACAATGAGCAGTTCTTC
.,.,TRBV4-3,TRBJ2-7,CASSQEFTGVYEQYF,TGCGCCAGCAGCCAAGAGTTCACGGGAGTGTACGAGCAGTACTTC
many,.,TRBV12-3/TRBV12-4,TRBJ1-5,CASSDGRANQPQHF,TGTGCCAGCAGTGATGGGCGAGCAAATCAGCCCCAGCATTTT
.,.,TRBV6-2/TRBV6-3,TRBJ2-3,CASSRTLFTDTQYF,TGTGCCAGCAGCAGGACCTTATTCACAGATACGCAGTATTTT
.,TRBD2,TRBV11-2,TRBJ2-1,CASSLYTSGRYSESWDNEQFF,TGTGCCAGCAGCTTATATACTAGCGGGAGGTATTCAGAGTCTTGGGACAATGAGCAGTTCTTC
few,TRBD1,TRBV9,TRBJ1-5,CASSGTGAEQPQHF,TGTGCCAGCAGCGGAACAGGGGCGGAACAGCCCCAGCATTTT
many,.,TRBV7-2,TRBJ2-3,CASSFFTERKNTQYF,TGTGCCAGCAGCTTTTTTACCGAGAGGAAGAATACGCAGTATTTT
.,.,TRBV5-1,TRBJ2-7,CASSLVADSSYEQYF,TGCGCCAGCAGCTTGGTCGCGGACAGCTCCTACGAGCAGTACTTC
many,TRBD2,TRBV7-3,TRBJ2-1,CASSLYASGRTGEQFF,TGTGCCAGCAGCTTATACGCTAGCGGGAGAACCGGTGAGCAGTTCTTC
many,TRBD1,TRBV28,TRBJ2-7,CASSLSGQGDYEQYF,TGTGCCAGCAGTTTATCTGGACAGGGAGACTACGAGCAGTACTTC
many,.,TRBV6-1,TRBJ1-1,CASKSTGRNTEAFF,TGTGCCAGCAAATCCACCGGGAGGAACACTGAAGCTTTCTTT
.,TRBD2,TRBV6-1,TRBJ2-1,CATSLPKAGTVYNEQFF,TGTGCCACCTCCCTGCCCAAAGCGGGAACCGTATACAATGAGCAGTTCTTC
.,.,TRBV10-3,TRBJ1-5,CAISDGNQPQHF,TGTGCCATCAGTGACGGCAATCAGCCCCAGCATTTT
.,.,TRBV12-3/TRBV12-4,TRBJ2-1,CASSLAEGGTYEQFF,TGTGCCAGCAGTTTGGCCGAGGGGGGTACCTACGAGCAGTTCTTC
few,.,TRBV3-1,TRBJ2-2,CASSADTLAGELFF,TGTGCCAGCAGCGCAGACACCCTGGCGGGGGAGCTGTTTTTT
.,.,TRBV13,TRBJ2-7,CASSFGVSSHEQYF,TGTGCCAGCAGCTTCGGGGTTTCGAGCCACGAGCAGTACTTC
few,.,TRBV7-3,TRBJ2-5,CASSLTLGGGLETQYF,TGTGCCAGCAGCTTAACCCTCGGTGGGGGGCTAGAGACCCAGTACTTC
few,TRBD2,TRBV13,TRBJ2-3,CASSGTSGDTQYF,TGTGCCAGCTCTGGGACTAGTGGAGATACGCAGTATTTT
.,.,TRBV28,TRBJ1-2,CASSYREGDSGYTF,TGTGCCAGCAGTTACAGGGAGGGGGATAGTGGCTACACCTTC
few,.,TRBV18,TRBJ1-1,CASSPTQGGVNTEAFF,TGTGCCAGCTCACCAACACAGGGCGGAGTGAACACTGAAGCTTTCTTT
.,TRBD1,TRBV5-5,TRBJ2-3,CASSRDRGLFTDTQYF,TGTGCCAGCAGCCGCGACAGGGGCCTTTTCACAGATACGCAGTATTTT
many,.,TRBV6-5,TRBJ2-3,CASSWGGSVDTQYF,TGTGCCAGCAGTTGGGGGGGCTCGGTAGATACGCAGTATTTT
few,TRBD2,TRBV7-2,TRBJ2-7,CASSLTASGLAGGEYF,TGTGCCAGCAGCTTAACGGCTTCCGGACTAGCGGGAGGCGAGTACTTC
.,.,TRBV24-1,TRBJ1-1,CATSESGTRHLF,TGTGCCACCAGTGAATCAGGAACCCGCCATCTCTTT
.,TRBD1,TRBV10-3,TRBJ2-5,CAISQGQQETQYF,TGTGCCATCAGCCAGGGACAGCAAGAGACCCAGTACTTC
.,TRBD1,TRBV6-9,TRBJ1-1,CASSYGTGGRAEAFF,TGTGCCAGCAGTTACGGGACAGGGGGCAGAGCTGAAGCTTTCTTT
many,TRBD1,TRBV28,TRBJ2-7,CASSLSGTGVGEQYF,TGTGCCAGCAGTTTATCCGGGACAGGGGTGGGCGAGCAGTACTTC
many,TRBD2,TRBV19,TRBJ2-1,CASSPLLAGGHNEQFF,TGTGCCAGCTCACCATTACTAGCGGGAGGCCACAATGAGCAGTTCTTC
many,.,TRBV7-9,TRBJ2-3,CASSLAGARNTQYF,TGTGCCAGCAGCTTAGCGGGGGCCAGGAATACGCAGTATTTT
few,.,TRBV9,TRBJ2-3,CASSPSSPGVFSTDTQYF,TGTGCCAGCAGCCCCTCATCCCCGGGCGTTTTTAGCACAGATACGCAGTATTTT
many,TRBD1,TRBV27,TRBJ2-7,CASRDPGQGTYEQYF,TGTGCCAGCAGAGACCCGGGACAGGGCACCTACGAGCAGTACTTC
few,TRBD2,TRBV6-2/TRBV6-3,TRBJ2-3,CASSEGLAGPDTQYF,TGTGCCAGCAGCGAAGGACTAGCGGGTCCAGATACGCAGTATTTT
many,.,TRBV30,TRBJ2-1,CAWSVGGYNEQFF,TGTGCCTGGAGTGTTGGGGGCTACAATGAGCAGTTCTTC
many,.,TRBV28,TRBJ1-2,CAIQENYGYTF,TGTGCCATACAGGAGAACTATGGCTACACCTTC
.,TRBD2,TRBV5-1,TRBJ2-7,CASSWTGLRSYEQYF,TGCGCCAGCAGCTGGACGGGACTACGCTCCTACGAGCAGTACTTC
.,TRBD1,TRBV2,TRBJ1-1,CASIADRVGTKAFF,TGTGCCAGCATTGCGGACAGGGTTGGCACTAAAGCTTTCTTT
.,TRBD1,TRBV18,TRBJ2-7,CASSPRQGVVYEQYF,TGTGCCAGCTCACCACGACAGGGAGTAGTCTACGAGCAGTACTTC
.,TRBD1,TRBV3-1,TRBJ1-3,CASSPGQGPGNTIYF,TGTGCCAGCAGCCCGGGACAGGGACCTGGAAACACCATATATTTT
many,.,TRBV14,TRBJ2-2,CASSQGVRGGELFF,TGTGCCAGCAGCCAAGGTGTAAGGGGCGGGGAGCTGTTTTTT
many,.,TRBV5-1,TRBJ2-3,CASSLNTVKDTQYF,TGCGCCAGCAGCTTGAATACGGTAAAAGATACGCAGTATTTT
.,TRBD1,TRBV24-1,TRBJ1-5,CATSETTGGNQPQHF,TGTGCCACCAGTGAGACGACAGGGGGAAATCAGCCCCAGCATTTT
.,TRBD1,TRBV6-2/TRBV6-3,TRBJ1-5,CASRPGTGSGQPQHF,TGTGCCAGCAGACCTGGGACAGGGTCAGGGCAGCCCCAGCATTTT
many,.,TRBV12-3/TRBV12-4,TRBJ1-5,CASGHRAHQPQHF,TGTGCCAGCGGACACAGGGCGCATCAGCCCCAGCATTTT
few,.,TRBV11-1,TRBJ2-1,CASSLLGQPNEQFF,TGTGCCAGCAGCTTGCTTGGACAGCCGAATGAGCAGTTCTTC
.,.,TRBV12-5,TRBJ1-2,CASGLSPTNYGYTF,TGTGCTAGTGGTTTGTCCCCAACTAACTATGGCTACACCTTC
many,.,TRBV30,TRBJ2-5,CAWSPRLRETQYF,TGTGCCTGGAGCCCCCGTTTGAGAGAGACCCAGTACTTC
many,.,TRBV7-3,TRBJ1-1,CASSLGGSSTEAFF,TGTGCCAGCAGCCTCGGGGGCAGTAGCACTGAAGCTTTCTTT